Given below is one T cell receptor (beta chain) in context. Its recognized antigen is unknown. It has no much larger one-base neighbor in the sample; base qualities were not kept. This sample was included in a study of T cell repertoires in ileal Crohn's disease (dated by TCRdb to between 2017 and 2020). Broadly, across the study: Median disease duration was roughly eight years, and roughly a third of patients were identified as active smokers at the time of surgery. All patients had surgery for a complication: stricturing disease in roughly 60% and penetrating disease in about 39%. Roughly half of the patients were given postoperative therapy, with roughly 20 on anti-TNF agents and over 9 on thiopurines. M6 samples consisted of neoterminal ileum biopsies collected during postoperative colonoscopy. A prospective multicentre cohort supplied the 50 or so Crohn's disease patients whose TCR repertoires were analysed. The study was conducted in parallel with a multicentre cohort built to find predictors of early endoscopic recurrence after ileocolonic resection. Endoscopic postoperative recurrence was defined by a Rutgeerts score above i0. A total of about 170 mucosal samples from 57 patients were sequenced, collected from several sites on the surgical specimen and at postoperative endoscopy.

The germline ends are 17 bases apart after V is trimmed by 5 bases and J by 2 bases. Spanning cysteine to phenylalanine, the CDR3 consists of 16 amino acids. Just the 48-base CDR3 DNA is kept, in frame starting at base 1. CDR1 MDHEN and CDR2 SYDVKM were looked up in the germline V gene. The intended sense of this specimen's time point label: neoterminal ileum biopsy at postoperative endoscopy, about 6 months after surgery. Adults with ileal or ileocolonic Crohn's disease and an indication for ileocolonic resection were eligible for inclusion. Before DNA extraction, whole ileal mucosal biopsies were kept frozen at -80 degrees C. Genomic DNA was extracted from frozen whole biopsies using a TRizol-based method and was quantified with a NanoDrop 2000 spectrophotometer. About 500 nanograms of biopsy DNA per sample were submitted for commercial TCRB immunosequencing. Adaptive Biotechnology amplified CDR3 regions from genomic DNA with a two-step multiplex PCR that controlled for amplification bias. Primers covering every V and J gene segment were used in the first PCR, while barcodes and Illumina adapters were added in the second PCR. An Illumina instrument was used to sequence the CDR3 libraries. The authors' analysis ran thus. The analysis drew on both the pipelines supplied by the vendor and custom analysis of the raw data in R/Bioconductor running R version 3.3.0. Clonality, ranging from 0 to 1, was calculated as the inverse of the normalised Shannon entropy of all productive clones. High-frequency clones were defined as the repertoire share of the top 100 clones, retaining only clones passing a 95% confidence test. Repertoire diversity was measured with the Simpson index, and overlap between samples was measured with the Morisita-Horn index. TCRdb carries this immuneACCESS record with in-frame sequences only. Its versions omit some clonotypes, under half of them owing to an unresolved V gene in the studies checked, with the rest unexplained. The V and J calls and the clone size are those of that table, but D and trimming were determined from the DNA. The sample table shows roughly 5,500 clones, and 65% to 85% are seen once. About 37% of the sample comes from the top ten.

Findings and caveats that apply to the study as a whole: The timing of postoperative endoscopy varied within the first year after surgery, and the median delay was 6.9 months. Compared with CD4 T cells, sorted CD8 T cells held more high-frequency clones, which suggests that the mucosal expansions were mostly CD8. Only a subgroup of patients, of unstated size, had their mucosal CD4 and CD8 T cells sorted and sequenced. A significantly higher proportion of clonal expansions was observed in active smokers at surgery than in non-smokers (approximately 26% vs 17%, p=0.02). Higher percentages of high-frequency clones at the time of surgery were linked to endoscopic recurrence, and every patient with clonality above 26.8% (18/57) had recurrence.

The chain couples TRBV28 to TRBJ2-3; the D call is possibly TRBD1 or TRBD2, each sharing 7 bases. The sample was ileal tissue. This receptor was taken from an adult with Crohn's disease. The CDR3 protein: CASSKRDSFFTDTQYF. The DNA sequence is as follows: TGTGCCAGCAGTAAGCGGGACAGTTTTTTCACAGATACGCAGTATTTT.